These T cell receptor beta chains were read from a single sample in a study of molecular identifiers for immune sequencing clone quantification. Each CDR3 protein is one row after TCRdb ran MiXCR on the PCR reads. The profile shows approximately 500,000 distinct CDR3 sequences, roughly 25% of them singletons. The specimen was naive CD8+ T cells from blood, with Jurkat cell RNA spiked in. The receptors originated from a human donor in good health. Some libraries in this study had Jurkat cell RNA spiked in. Both conserved end residues are part of each CDR3. The order of the fields is J gene, V gene, D gene, clone size, CDR3 DNA, CDR3 protein. A D gene is named only where the DNA matches it firmly. Where a row states a size, it is once, few, many or the class of an expanded clone; other rows omit it.

>TRBJ2-7|TRBV9|TRBD1|.
TGTGCCAGCAGCGCCGACAGGGTCTCCTACGAGCAGTACTTC
CASSADRVSYEQYF
>TRBJ1-5|TRBV19|.|few
TGTGCCAGTAGTATTTTGGCAGGCCTAAGTCAGCCCCAGCATTTT
CASSILAGLSQPQHF
>TRBJ2-2|TRBV5-6|.|.
TGTGCCAGCAGCCTTCTAGACTTGAACACCGGGGAGCTGTTTTTT
CASSLLDLNTGELFF
>TRBJ2-2|TRBV3-1|.|.
TGTGCCAGCAGCCAAGATCGGGTGTTTTCGAACACCGGGGAGCTGTTTTTT
CASSQDRVFSNTGELFF
>TRBJ2-5|TRBV7-9|.|few
TGTGCCAGCAGCCGAGAGGAGGGCCAGGGGGGACAAGAGACCCAGTACTTC
CASSREEGQGGQETQYF
>TRBJ2-3|TRBV6-1|TRBD1|.
TGTGCCAGCAAACGTGGGGACAGAAGCACAGATACGCAGTATTTT
CASKRGDRSTDTQYF
>TRBJ2-2|TRBV29-1|TRBD2|few
TGCAGCGCTTCTAGCGGGGGGCCCCACGCGAACACCGGGGAGCTGTTTTTT
CSASSGGPHANTGELFF
>TRBJ2-5|TRBV7-2|.|.
TGTGCCAGCAGCTTAGTCGTTGGGGGGCCAGCGTGGGAGACCCAGTACTTC
CASSLVVGGPAWETQYF
>TRBJ2-1|TRBV18|TRBD1|few
TGTGCCAGTCGACAGGGGGTTGATGAGCAGTTCTTC
CASRQGVDEQFF
>TRBJ2-7|TRBV7-9|.|.
TGTGCCAGCAGTCCTCAGGAGGGAAAAGAGCAGTACTTC
CASSPQEGKEQYF
>TRBJ2-3|TRBV27|TRBD2|.
TGTGCCAGCCATAGCGGGGGCGGCACAGATACGCAGTATTTT
CASHSGGGTDTQYF
>TRBJ1-2|TRBV6-2/TRBV6-3|TRBD1|few
TGTGCCAGCAGCCCACAAGACCGGGACAGCTATGGCTACACCTTC
CASSPQDRDSYGYTF
>TRBJ2-7|TRBV29-1|.|few
TGCAGCGTTGATGAGGGGGGCCCCTACGAGCAGTACTTC
CSVDEGGPYEQYF
>TRBJ2-1|TRBV11-2|.|many
TGTGCCAGCAGCTTATATTTGAGCTCCTACAATGAGCAGTTCTTC
CASSLYLSSYNEQFF
>TRBJ1-1|TRBV7-9|.|many
TGTGCCAGCAGCTTAGCGGCGGGGAACACTGAAGCTTTCTTT
CASSLAAGNTEAFF
>TRBJ1-4|TRBV19|.|.
TGTGCCAGTCAAGGAAGCATGGCGGGACCTCATTTT
CASQGSMAGPHF
>TRBJ2-3|TRBV10-3|.|.
TGTGCCATCAGTGAGCCAGTATCTAGCACAGATACGCAGTATTTT
CAISEPVSSTDTQYF
>TRBJ1-5|TRBV19|.|.
TGTGCCAGTAGTCCCCGTTCTAGCAATCAGCCCCAGCATTTT
CASSPRSSNQPQHF
>TRBJ2-5|TRBV7-6|.|.
TGTGCCACAGCGCCAGGGGTGGGCCAAGAGACCCAGTACTTC
CATAPGVGQETQYF
>TRBJ2-7|TRBV20-1|TRBD1|.
TGCAGTGCCCCACAGGGGGACGAGCAGTACTTC
CSAPQGDEQYF
>TRBJ1-1|TRBV10-3|.|many
TGTGCCATCAGTGAGAACCGAGAAGCTTTCTTT
CAISENREAFF
>TRBJ2-1|TRBV5-8|TRBD1|.
TGTGCCAGCAGCTTGGGTCTGGACAGGAACAATGAGCAGTTCTTC
CASSLGLDRNNEQFF
>TRBJ2-7|TRBV20-1|TRBD1|few
TGCAGTGCTAGAGATTTCGGGACAGGGGGCTTCTACGAGCAGTACTTC
CSARDFGTGGFYEQYF
>TRBJ2-3|TRBV10-3|.|many
TGTGCCATCAGTGGGGACCTTAGCACAGATACGCAGTATTTT
CAISGDLSTDTQYF
>TRBJ2-3|TRBV4-3|TRBD1|few
TGCGCCAGCAGCCAAGATGACAGGGGGTACGATACGCAGTATTTT
CASSQDDRGYDTQYF
>TRBJ1-2|TRBV7-9|.|.
TGTGCCAGCAGCTTGGGCCCAGGGGATTATGGCTACACCTTC
CASSLGPGDYGYTF
>TRBJ1-4|TRBV28|.|.
TGTGCCAGCAGTTTATCGACGGGCGTCGAAAAACTGTTTTTT
CASSLSTGVEKLFF
>TRBJ2-7|TRBV15|TRBD2|many
TGTGCCACCAGCAGAGATGTCCTAGCGGGGGGAAGCTACGAGCAGTACTTC
CATSRDVLAGGSYEQYF
>TRBJ1-1|TRBV5-4|.|few
TGTGCCAGCAGCTTTGGAGAATTAATCACTGAAGCTTTCTTT
CASSFGELITEAFF
>TRBJ2-7|TRBV6-5|TRBD1|few
TGTGCCAGCAGAGCAGGACAGGGAATTTACGAGCAGTACTTC
CASRAGQGIYEQYF
>TRBJ2-1|TRBV7-9|TRBD2|few
TGTGCCAGCAGTCTTAGACTAGCGGAATACAATGAGCAGTTCTTC
CASSLRLAEYNEQFF
>TRBJ2-7|TRBV19|.|.
TGTGCCAGTAGTATAGTGAACACCGCCTACGAGCAGTACTTC
CASSIVNTAYEQYF
>TRBJ2-3|TRBV5-6|.|once
TGTGCCAGCAGAGAAGGAGTGATTGCCACAAATACGCAGTATTTT
CASREGVIATNTQYF
>TRBJ1-1|TRBV3-1|.|many
TGTGCCAGCAGCCAAGATTGGGGCTACACTGAAGCTTTCTTT
CASSQDWGYTEAFF
>TRBJ1-2|TRBV5-1|TRBD1|.
TGCGCCAGCAGCAACGAATGGGGACAGGCTGATGGCTACACCTTC
CASSNEWGQADGYTF
>TRBJ1-1|TRBV19|.|few
TGTGCCAGCTTTGACACTGAAGCTTTCTTT
CASFDTEAFF
>TRBJ2-1|TRBV13|TRBD2|.
TGTGCCAGCAGCCTTAGCGGGGGCTACAATGAGCAGTTCTTC
CASSLSGGYNEQFF
>TRBJ2-7|TRBV20-1|.|many
TGCAGTGCTAGAGAACTGATAGGGGACTACGAGCAGTACTTC
CSARELIGDYEQYF
>TRBJ2-2|TRBV12-3/TRBV12-4|TRBD2|few
TGTGCCAGCAGTTCCCGCCTGGCGGGAGCGAACACCGGGGAGCTGTTTTTT
CASSSRLAGANTGELFF
>TRBJ1-1|TRBV3-1|.|few
TGTGCCAGGGCCCCGAGGGTGACCACTATGAACACTGAAGCTTTCTTT
CARAPRVTTMNTEAFF
>TRBJ2-5|TRBV5-6|.|many
TGTGCCAGCAGCCGCCTTCAGACCCAGTACTTC
CASSRLQTQYF
>TRBJ1-3|TRBV5-6|TRBD1|few
TGTGCCAGCAGCTTGGGAGGACAGGGCCTCTCTGGAAACACCATATATTTT
CASSLGGQGLSGNTIYF